This T cell receptor (beta chain) derives from a study of OX40 agonist ivuxolimab in advanced cancers. This table comes from immunoSEQ multiplex PCR, and its TCRdb copy is limited to in-frame clones, with some not included. The sample lists 70,000 or so clones, roughly 87% seen once, with just over 2% in the top ten. Notes on this clone: One junction end disagrees with the germline gene, perhaps due to a read error.

The germline CDR1 and CDR2 sequences are SNHLY and FYNNEI. The CDR3 is 16 amino acids. The source is an adult with an advanced solid tumor such as melanoma, head and neck, liver or kidney cancer. Sample: CD4+ or CD8+ T cells sorted from blood, taken in a trial of the OX40 agonist ivuxolimab. The V call is TRBV2, the J call TRBJ1-5; the D is unclear. For the CDR3, the DNA is TGTGCAAGCAGTGAATTGGGCAGTCGACTCAATCAGCCCCAGCATTTT. This encodes CASSELGSRLNQPQHF.